The rows below give T cell receptor beta chains drawn from one sample of a study of T cell repertoires in cytomegalovirus infection. These receptors have no known antigen. Each CDR3 protein gets one entry after TCRdb re-called the reads with MiXCR. This repertoire shows approximately 110,000 distinct CDR3 sequences, approximately 45% found once; its top ten account for about 74%. Sequenced material: CD8+ T cells from cultured PBMCs, taken from culture after CMV antigen stimulation. The receptors come from a human donor in good health (CMV status not recorded). Some clones in this sample may be carry-over from other donors' samples. The CDR3 runs from the conserved cysteine through the conserved F or W. D genes are given only for firm matches. The size field is filled for only some rows; it gives once, few, many or a size class.

J	V	D	size	DNA	CDR3
TRBJ1-1	TRBV7-6	NA	NA	TGTGCCAGCAGCTCCACAGAGTTGAACACTGAAGCTTTCTTT	CASSSTELNTEAFF
TRBJ1-4	TRBV2	NA	NA	TGTGCCAGCAGTGACGGCAGAGAGGATGAAAAACTGTTTTTT	CASSDGREDEKLFF
TRBJ2-5	TRBV12-3/TRBV12-4	NA	NA	TGTGCCAGCAGCGACCCGGAGTTCCAAGAGACCCAGTACTTC	CASSDPEFQETQYF
TRBJ1-2	TRBV7-6	TRBD1	few	TGTGCCAGCAGCGAGCACAGGGGGAAGGAGGATGGCTACACCTTC	CASSEHRGKEDGYTF
TRBJ2-1	TRBV7-9	NA	NA	TGTGCCAGCAGCCTTAGGGTCAATGAGCAGTTCTTC	CASSLRVNEQFF
TRBJ1-1	TRBV6-6	NA	NA	TGTGCCAGCAGTTACCCCCTCGGGGCCCACTCCACTGAAGCTTTCTTT	CASSYPLGAHSTEAFF
TRBJ2-5	TRBV14	NA	few	TGTGCCAGCAGCCGATCTGGTCAGGAGACCCAGTACTTC	CASSRSGQETQYF
TRBJ2-7	TRBV7-6	TRBD2	NA	TGTGCCAGCAGCCGGTTCCCCGCCGGGGGGGCTGACTACGAGCAGTACTTC	CASSRFPAGGADYEQYF
TRBJ2-1	TRBV7-2	NA	NA	TGTGCCAGCAGCCCCCCACCTCTCTTATGGGGGGACAATGAGCAGTTCTTC	CASSPPPLLWGDNEQFF
TRBJ2-7	TRBV5-5	NA	NA	TGTGCCAGCAGCTTGGAGGTCGGGACTTGGGTCGAGCAGTACTTC	CASSLEVGTWVEQYF
TRBJ1-1	TRBV15	NA	NA	TGTGCCACCAGCAGAGATAGGGGGATGAACACTGAAGCTTTCTTT	CATSRDRGMNTEAFF
TRBJ1-5	TRBV11-3	TRBD1	NA	TGTGCCAGCAGCCCCCCGGGGCTGGGACAGAATCAGCCCCAGCATTTT	CASSPPGLGQNQPQHF
TRBJ1-4	TRBV27	NA	few	TGTGCCAGCAGCTTGGTGGGGGGGACTAATGAAAAACTGTTTTTT	CASSLVGGTNEKLFF
TRBJ1-1	TRBV6-1	NA	many	TGTGCCAGCACCACAACCCGGGTACAGTTGAACACTGAAGCTTTCTTT	CASTTTRVQLNTEAFF
TRBJ2-2	TRBV4-1	NA	NA	TGTGCCAGCAGCCAATCAGGTCCCATGGGGGAGCTGTTTTTT	CASSQSGPMGELFF
TRBJ1-2	TRBV25-1	TRBD1	NA	TGTGCCAGCAGCTACGGGACAGGGGGCAGAGGCTACACCTTC	CASSYGTGGRGYTF
TRBJ2-7	TRBV7-6	TRBD1	NA	TGTGCCAGCAGCTTCACAGGGGATAGGGAGCAGTACTTC	CASSFTGDREQYF
TRBJ1-2	TRBV2	NA	NA	TGTGCCAGCAGTGAATTTAGACAGCCCGTTAACTATGGCTACACCTTC	CASSEFRQPVNYGYTF
TRBJ1-2	TRBV11-3	NA	NA	TGTGCCAGCAGCTTGGGGACACCAGCTAACTATGGCTACACCTTC	CASSLGTPANYGYTF
TRBJ2-4	TRBV12-3/TRBV12-4	NA	NA	TGTGCCAGCAGTTTAAGTCGGTCGGGGGATGGGGCCAAAAACATTCAGTACTTC	CASSLSRSGDGAKNIQYF
TRBJ2-5	TRBV12-3/TRBV12-4	NA	NA	TGTGCCAGCAGTTTAGCTTGGGCCCAAGAGACCCAGTACTTC	CASSLAWAQETQYF
TRBJ1-1	TRBV6-6	NA	NA	TGTGCCAGCAGTTACGCCTCACAGAACATGAACACTGAAGCTTTCTTT	CASSYASQNMNTEAFF
TRBJ2-1	TRBV7-9	TRBD2	NA	TGTGCCAGCAGCTTGTCTGAGGAGCGGGGGGTATACAATGAGCAGTTCTTC	CASSLSEERGVYNEQFF
TRBJ2-1	TRBV11-2	NA	NA	TGTGCCAGCAGCGCTACCGATGAGCAGTTCTTC	CASSATDEQFF
TRBJ1-5	TRBV10-3	NA	NA	TGTGCCATCAGTGAGTCGAAACAGGTTGGCAATCAGCCCCAGCATTTT	CAISESKQVGNQPQHF
TRBJ2-1	TRBV7-2	TRBD2	NA	TGTGCCAGCAGCTTAGACCCGCGGGGGGGCGGGGATGAGCAGTTCTTC	CASSLDPRGGGDEQFF
TRBJ1-1	TRBV5-4	NA	NA	TGTGCCAGCAGATATGCAGATGGGGGGTACACTGAAGCTTTCTTT	CASRYADGGYTEAFF
TRBJ1-3	TRBV7-9	NA	NA	TGTGCCAGCAGCTCCCCGGACGGAACTGGAAACACCATATATTTT	CASSSPDGTGNTIYF
TRBJ1-2	TRBV6-5	NA	NA	TGTGCCAGCAGTTACTCGAGGGTGGCAGGCTACACCTTC	CASSYSRVAGYTF
TRBJ2-7	TRBV30	NA	NA	TGTGCCTGGAGTGTTTTTCTCGGAGGCGAGCAGTACTTC	CAWSVFLGGEQYF
TRBJ1-1	TRBV5-6	NA	NA	TGTGCCAGCAGCTTGGGAGTTGGGACCTATCACACTGAAGCTTTCTTT	CASSLGVGTYHTEAFF
TRBJ1-1	TRBV28	NA	NA	TGTGCCAGCAGCCTTATGACAGTGAACACTGAAGCTTTCTTT	CASSLMTVNTEAFF
TRBJ2-3	TRBV7-2	TRBD2	NA	TGTGCCAGCGGTCAACGGGGGGGTGGGTCAGATACGCAGTATTTT	CASGQRGGGSDTQYF
TRBJ1-5	TRBV7-9	TRBD1	few	TGTGCCAGCAGCCACATGACAGGGGGCGTCAATCAGCCCCAGCATTTT	CASSHMTGGVNQPQHF
TRBJ2-1	TRBV6-5	NA	once	TGTGCCAGCACCCCGACGGGGTACAATGAGCAGTTCTTC	CASTPTGYNEQFF
TRBJ2-1	TRBV6-1	TRBD1	NA	TGTGCCAGCAGCGAGACAGGGGTAAGGAACAATGAGCAGTTCTTC	CASSETGVRNNEQFF
TRBJ1-1	TRBV2	NA	NA	TGTGCCAGCAGGGATTCAGGGCCCACTGAAGCTTTCTTT	CASRDSGPTEAFF
TRBJ1-3	TRBV7-2	NA	many	TGTGCCAGCAGCTTAGATGTTAGGCAGCTAAGTGGAAACACCATATATTTT	CASSLDVRQLSGNTIYF
TRBJ2-1	TRBV7-8	NA	NA	TGTGCCAGCAGCTTCAGACCGTCCGATGAGCAGTTCTTC	CASSFRPSDEQFF
TRBJ1-3	TRBV7-8	NA	many	TGTGCCAGCAGTTTTAACTTCGGGGGGGCTGGAAACACCATATATTTT	CASSFNFGGAGNTIYF
TRBJ1-1	TRBV5-8	NA	NA	TGTGCCAGCAGCTTGGGGGTGTGGAACACTGAAGCTTTCTTT	CASSLGVWNTEAFF